Listed here is a single T cell receptor beta chain. The antigen is undetermined. Profiled with immunoSEQ multiplex PCR; TCRdb holds only in-frame clones, not every one. Here the sample spans some 23,000 clones, nearly 75% being singletons. This entry comes from a study of vaccination effects on CD4 cells after COVID-19. Study at large: Viral peptide pool expansion of antigen-specific CD4+ T cells preceded sequencing in the ViraFEST assay.

Cultured cells yielded isolated CD4+ T cells after nine to ten days. Half the medium was replaced with IL-2 medium on days 3 and 7. Per germline, CDR1 KGHSH and CDR2 LQKENI. The J segment lost 1 base and the V segment lost 3 bases, leaving 8 bases of the junction unmatched. There are 18 residues in the CDR3. Findings and limits, study-wide: There were few convalescent patients in the study and no early post-infection timepoints.

The V and J genes are TRBV18 and TRBJ2-6; the match to TRBD1 covers 8 bases. This receptor was obtained from a human donor who received a COVID-19 vaccine. Sequencing was performed on CD4+ T cells from PBMCs cultured without peptide, taken before COVID-19 vaccination. CDR3 coding DNA: TGTGCCAGCTCACCCCGGACAGGGCAGTTTTCTGGGGCCAACGTCCTGACTTTC. Residues: CASSPRTGQFSGANVLTF.